This TCR beta chain derives from a study of CD8 T cells in ankylosing spondylitis. From the 5' RACE reads, TCRdb called clonotypes with MiXCR, one entry per CDR3 protein. The data contain hundreds of thousands of distinct CDR3 sequences, roughly 13% of them singletons. Germline CDR1 DFQATT, CDR2 SNEGSKA (reference sequence). The V gene end was trimmed by 4 bases and the J gene end by 5 bases; junction bases not matched to a gene: 13. The CDR3 is 17 residues long. Ten or more counts support this clonotype. Antigen unknown. Overall study results and limits: A TCR beta motif made of fewer than ten highly homologous variants seemed typical of ankylosing spondylitis blood.

This rearrangement joins TRBV20-1 to TRBJ2-3; TRBD2 matches at 12 bases. This receptor was taken from a male donor with ankylosing spondylitis. The specimen sequenced was blood, either unsorted or a sorted T cell fraction (not recorded which). As DNA, the CDR3 is TGCAGTGCTACGCTTTATTCTAGCGGGAGGGCCCGAGATACGCAGTATTTT. Amino acids: CSATLYSSGRARDTQYF.